Presented here are 8 T cell receptor beta chains from one specimen sequenced in a study of CD8 T cells in ankylosing spondylitis. TCRdb reanalysed the 5' RACE reads using MiXCR and keeps one entry per CDR3 protein. Of tens of thousands of distinct CDR3 sequences listed, roughly a sixth were seen once; the top ten hold around 28%. Sequencing used blood. The origin of the receptors is a male donor with ankylosing spondylitis or in good health (not recorded which).

This clonotype was found many times. The V call is TRBV21-1, the J call TRBJ2-3; TRBD1 was called by the table and not checked on the DNA. TRBV21-1 is a listed pseudogene. This CDR3 is 16 amino acids long. Here the CDR3 reads CATTFNAGVTTDTQYF. Written as DNA, the CDR3 is TGTGCCACCACATTTAATGCGGGGGTGACCACAGATACGCAGTATTTT.

This clonotype has only a few counts. V gene TRBV20-1 combines with J gene TRBJ2-3; D not resolved. Per the germline V gene, CDR1 is DFQATT and CDR2 is SNEGSKA (reference sequence). CDR3 length equals 11 residues. Trimming took 3 bases from V and 3 from J, leaving 4 bases between them. The CDR3 protein is CSASGTDTQYF. The CDR3 coding sequence is TGCAGTGCTAGTGGTACAGATACGCAGTATTTT.

This clonotype was counted many times. The rearrangement links TRBV7-7 to TRBJ2-3, with D hard to call. The CDR3 is 14 amino acids. CDR1 is SSHAT, CDR2 FNYEAQ, per germline (reference sequence). The V gene lost 1 base and the J gene lost 6 bases, with 11 bases spanning the gap. The CDR3: CASSLGGMHDTQYF. CDR3 coding DNA: TGTGCCAGCAGCTTAGGGGGTATGCACGATACGCAGTATTTT.

The sample holds many counts of this clonotype. V gene TRBV6-6 combines with J gene TRBJ2-3; no clear D. The CDR3 runs to 14 residues. V lost 2 bases and J 6 bases, leaving 12 bases between the germline ends. CDR1 is MNHNY and CDR2 is SVGAGI in the germline V gene (reference sequence). The CDR3 loop is CASSYGTISDTQYF. As DNA, the CDR3 is TGTGCCAGCAGTTACGGCACTATATCCGATACGCAGTATTTT.

This clonotype was counted ten times or more. The chain links TRBV7-9 to TRBJ2-1, with TRBD2 matching 14 bases. Germline V gene data show CDR1 as SEHNR and CDR2 as FQNEAQ (reference sequence). There are 17 residues in the CDR3. The ends lost 4 bases at V and 8 bases at J; junction bases unmatched: 10. The CDR3 spells CASSSNAGTSGSDEQFF. Here the CDR3 DNA reads TGTGCCAGCAGCTCGAACGCCGGGACTAGCGGGAGTGATGAGCAGTTCTTC.

The chain combines TRBV12-3 or TRBV12-4 with TRBJ2-1; 9 bases are shared with TRBD2. The ends lost 6 bases at V and 6 bases at J; junction bases unmatched: 12. This CDR3 is built from 16 residues. The CDR3 protein is CASSPKSGRSINEQFF. In DNA, the CDR3 is TGTGCCAGCAGCCCTAAGAGCGGGAGGTCCATCAATGAGCAGTTCTTC.

Many counts were recorded for this clonotype. V and J are TRBV4-3 and TRBJ2-7; D is unclear. This CDR3 comprises 17 residues. Germline V CDR1 and CDR2: LGHNA, YSLEER. V was shortened by 1 base and J by 0 bases, with 16 bases between the two germline ends. CDR3: CASSQGLGVSSSYEQYF. Written as DNA, the CDR3 is TGCGCCAGCAGCCAAGGACTCGGCGTTTCGAGCTCCTACGAGCAGTACTTC.

The CDR3 protein is CASSLLQGTDTQYF. CDR3 coding DNA: TGTGCCAGCAGCTTATTACAGGGGACAGATACGCAGTATTTT. The rearrangement links TRBV7-2 to TRBJ2-3; 7 bases align to TRBD1. The CDR3 extends over 14 amino acids. V shed 2 bases, J shed 3 bases, and the junction held 2 bases outside the gene matches. Per the germline V gene, CDR1 is SGHTA and CDR2 is FQGNSA.